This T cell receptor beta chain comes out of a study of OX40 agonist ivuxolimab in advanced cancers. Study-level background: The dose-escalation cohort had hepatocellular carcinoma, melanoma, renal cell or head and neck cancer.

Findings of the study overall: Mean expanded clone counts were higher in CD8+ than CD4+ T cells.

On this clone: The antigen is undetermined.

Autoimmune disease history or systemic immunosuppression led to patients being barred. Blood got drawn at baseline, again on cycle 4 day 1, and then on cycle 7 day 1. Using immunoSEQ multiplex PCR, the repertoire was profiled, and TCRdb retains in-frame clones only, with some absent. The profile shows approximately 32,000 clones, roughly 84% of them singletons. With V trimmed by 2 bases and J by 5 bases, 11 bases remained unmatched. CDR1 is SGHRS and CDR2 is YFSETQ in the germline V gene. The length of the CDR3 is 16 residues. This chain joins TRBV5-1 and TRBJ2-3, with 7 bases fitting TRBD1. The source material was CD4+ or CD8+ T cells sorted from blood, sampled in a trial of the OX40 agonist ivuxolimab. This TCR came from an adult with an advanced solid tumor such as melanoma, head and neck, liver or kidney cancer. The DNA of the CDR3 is TGCGCCAGCAGCTTTCTTACAGGGGCTGTCAGAGATACGCAGTATTTT. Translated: CASSFLTGAVRDTQYF.